The next 17 T cell receptor beta chains were all read from a single sample in a study of T cell repertoires in aging, cancer and after chemotherapy. TRB rearrangements spanning V, D and J were amplified using mixed TRB-A/B primers. Via MiXCR, TCRdb re-called the multiplex PCR reads, giving one row per CDR3 protein. The table includes under 2,000 distinct CDR3 sequences, about a fifth detected once. TCR beta rearrangements were amplified from peripheral blood genomic DNA. The specimen sequenced was blood. The receptors originated from a human donor with a blood cancer.

By share, this clonotype ranks as medium-sized. The CDR3 region has the DNA TGTGCCAGCTCACCTGCAGAGGGCTACGAGCAGTACTTC. This encodes CASSPAEGYEQYF. J is TRBJ2-7 and V is TRBV18; perhaps TRBD2 as D (5 bases). CDR1 is KGHSH and CDR2 is LQKENI in the germline V gene. This CDR3 has 13 residues. V lost 3 bases to trimming and J lost 3 bases, with 9 bases between them.

This clonotype was picked up a small number of times. The CDR3 is CSARILAGNQETQYF. CDR3 coding DNA: TGCAGTGCTAGAATTCTAGCGGGAAATCAAGAGACCCAGTACTTC. The genes are TRBV20-1 and TRBJ2-5; 9 bases line up with TRBD2. Germline CDR1 reads DFQATT; CDR2 reads SNEGSKA (reference sequence). The CDR3 is 15 amino acids. Germline trimming cut 2 bases from V and 2 bases from J; bases unmatched to any gene: 6.

This chain connects TRBV2 to TRBJ2-7; 7 positions match TRBD2. Germline V gene data show CDR1 as SNHLY and CDR2 as FYNNEI. The CDR3 is 14 amino acids. The trim removed 3 bases at V and 2 bases at J, leaving 4 bases unmatched. CDR3 bases: TGTGCCAGCAGTGAGGGCGGGGGAACCTACGAGCAGTACTTC. Its translation is CASSEGGGTYEQYF. The full variable domain, with the rest looked up from reference TRBV2 and TRBJ2-7, is EPEVTQTPSHQVTQMGQEVILRCVPISNHLYFYWYRQILGQKVEFLVSFYNNEISEKSEIFDDQFSVERPDGSNFTLKIRSTKLEDSAMYFCASSEGGGTYEQYFGPGTRLTVT.

In its sample, this clonotype is medium-sized. The chain links TRBV5-6 to TRBJ2-1; TRBD2 matches 10 bases. V lost 4 bases to trimming and J lost 8 bases; unmatched junction nucleotides: 6. The CDR3 spans 14 residues. Per the germline V gene, CDR1 is SGHDT and CDR2 is YYEEEE. The CDR3 nucleotides are TGTGCCAGCAGCCTAGCGGGAGCTCAGTATGAGCAGTTCTTC. This codes for CASSLAGAQYEQFF.

The genes are TRBV4-3 and TRBJ2-2; D ambiguous. The CDR3 length is 13 residues. Trimming pared 3 bases from V and 3 bases from J, leaving 5 bases between. Per the germline V gene, CDR1 is LGHNA and CDR2 is YSLEER. CDR3: CASSHEDTGELFF. The DNA for the CDR3 is TGCGCCAGCAGCCATGAGGACACCGGGGAGCTGTTTTTT.

The chain carries TRBV5-6 and TRBJ1-1, with D perhaps matching TRBD1 (5 bases). Trimming took off 7 bases at V and 4 bases at J, with 20 bases between the two ends. The CDR3 extends over 15 amino acids. Germline values: CDR1 SGHDT, CDR2 YYEEEE. Here the CDR3 DNA reads TGTGCCAGCCTAGCGACAAAGGGGATCAGCACTGAAGCTTTCTTT. Amino acid sequence: CASLATKGISTEAFF. The full variable domain, completed using reference TRBV5-6 and TRBJ1-1, is DAGVTQSPTHLIKTRGQQVTLRCSPKSGHDTVSWYQQALGQGPQFIFQYYEEEERQRGNFPDRFSGHQFPNYSSELNVNALLLGDSALYLCASLATKGISTEAFFGQGTRLTVV.

Within the sample, this clonotype is medium-sized. V is TRBV12-3 or TRBV12-4 and J is TRBJ1-2; TRBD1 aligns across 9 bases. This CDR3 spans 17 amino acids. After removal of 10 bases from V and 3 bases from J, the junction contained 18 bases not matched to a gene. CDR3 DNA sequence: TGTGCCAACAGGCCCCATACCGGGACAGGGAGAGACTATGGCTACACCTTC. The encoded protein is CANRPHTGTGRDYGYTF.

The chain's CDR3 is CASAEQGAEKLFF. As DNA, the CDR3 is TGTGCTAGTGCCGAACAGGGGGCGGAAAAACTGTTTTTT. This chain joins TRBV12-5 and TRBJ1-4; 9 bases agree with TRBD1. The CDR3 sequence is 13 residues long. Per the germline V gene, CDR1 is LGHNT and CDR2 is FRNRAP. The junction had 5 bases not matched to a gene; V was cut back by 7 bases and J by 8 bases.

On this clonotype itself: At one end, the junction sequence differs from germline, possibly due to a read error. The V and J genes are TRBV12-3 or TRBV12-4 and TRBJ1-1, with unresolved D. The CDR3 has 13 amino acids. CDR3 sequence: CARSSGPNTEAFF. The CDR3 nucleotides are TGTGCCAGGAGTTCGGGCCCGAACACTGAAGCTTTCTTT.

Relative to its sample, this clonotype is medium-sized. The chain couples TRBV6-4 to TRBJ2-2, with 12 nucleotides matching TRBD2. Germline values: CDR1 MRHNA, CDR2 SNTAGT. Unmatched junction bases numbered 4, after V lost 3 bases and J lost 8 bases. The CDR3 has 15 amino acids. DNA for the CDR3: TGTGCCAGCAGTGAACTAGCGGGAGGCATAGGGGAGCTGTTTTTT. Protein sequence: CASSELAGGIGELFF.

Concerning this clonotype itself: It is unclear where the CDR3 begins or ends on the DNA, so no DNA is shown, and the CDR3 is as TCRdb lists it. The gene calls are TRBV6-5 and TRBJ2-7; the table's D gene call, TRBD1, was not cross checked with the DNA. The CDR3 contains 23 residues when both ends are counted. CDR1 and CDR2 (germline): MNHEY, SVGAGI. The CDR3 reads CASSDSGFYLCAWSPGTAYEQYF.

J is TRBJ2-5 and V is TRBV7-9; 7 bases align to TRBD1. The length of the CDR3 is 15 residues. Germline CDR1 SEHNR, CDR2 FQNEAQ (reference sequence). Trimming took 2 bases from V and 2 from J; bases not matched to a gene: 5. The CDR3 DNA reads TGTGCCAGCAGCTTAAGTGGACAGGAGCAAGAGACCCAGTACTTC. This codes for CASSLSGQEQETQYF.

The rearrangement uses TRBV7-9 and TRBJ2-7; D is ambiguous. Trimming cost V 5 bases and J 6 bases, with 14 bases left between them. CDR3 length: 13 residues. Germline V lookup: CDR1 SEHNR, CDR2 FQNEAQ (reference sequence). The CDR3 loop reads CASSDVTRTEQYF. In nucleotides, the CDR3 is TGTGCCAGCAGCGACGTAACCCGTACCGAGCAGTACTTC.

The V call is TRBV19, the J call TRBJ1-3; D gene ambiguous. The CDR3 is 15 residues long. Trimming stripped 3 bases from V and 0 bases from J, with 9 bases between. The V gene's germline CDR1 is LNHDA and CDR2 SQIVND (reference sequence). Here the CDR3 reads CASSIQQHSGNTIYF. The CDR3 DNA follows: TGTGCCAGTAGTATTCAACAGCACTCTGGAAACACCATATATTTT.

This clonotype turned up a few times. This chain joins TRBV4-3 and TRBJ2-1; no clear D gene. V was shortened by 0 bases and J by 8 bases, with 14 bases between the two germline ends. The CDR3 is 15 residues long. Germline assignment: CDR1 LGHNA and CDR2 YSLEER. The CDR3 is CASSQDIQNLDEQFF. The CDR3 nucleotides are TGCGCCAGCAGCCAAGATATCCAGAATTTGGATGAGCAGTTCTTC.

By frequency in the sample, this clonotype is medium-sized (0.01 to 0.1%). The chain carries TRBV6-2 or TRBV6-3 and TRBJ2-7; 8 nucleotides line up with TRBD1. The J segment lost 3 bases and the V segment lost 5 bases, leaving 6 bases of the junction unmatched. CDR1 and CDR2 from the germline V gene are MNHEY and SVGEGT. This CDR3 is built from 14 residues. The CDR3 sequence is CASSDWGQVYEQYF. CDR3 sequence (DNA): TGTGCCAGCAGTGACTGGGGACAGGTCTACGAGCAGTACTTC.

For the CDR3, the DNA is TGTGCCAGCAGTTTGACAGGCCAACAGCCCCAGCATTTT. Translated: CASSLTGQQPQHF. The V call is TRBV28, the J call TRBJ1-5, with a tentative D call TRBD1 (6 bases). V was trimmed by 3 bases and J by 7 bases, leaving 10 bases between them. The CDR3 runs 13 residues. Germline V lookup: CDR1 MDHEN, CDR2 SYDVKM.